This T cell receptor beta chain is drawn from a study of human T cells and chemical hapten exposure. Source study methods: Samples had a median of 95,638 TCRs, ranging roughly 20,000 to 750,000. TCRdb used MiXCR to reprocess the RACE reads, holding one entry per CDR3 protein. These V and J calls derive from TCRdb rather than the authors' analysis. The sample contains 250,000 or so distinct CDR3 sequences, around 9.3% of which appear only once. The CDR3 extends over 19 amino acids. Time point specified: pre-sensitization, week 0. Sample treatment: therapeutic diphenylcyclopropenone sensitization with weekly scalp DPC. Overall study findings and caveats: Those TCRs sitting above 1 in 1000 frequency stayed the same with DPC sensitization. Donors were affected by alopecia, so their immune reaction might vary from that of healthy individuals.

This clonotype was observed a few times. What it binds is unknown. The receptor comes from a woman aged 35 to 49 with alopecia areata. Some clones in this sample may be carry-over from other donors' samples. V gene TRBV21-1 combines with J gene TRBJ2-6; TRBD2, the table's D call, lacks a check against the DNA. TRBV21-1 is reported as a pseudogene. The sample here was whole blood, taken in connection with sensitization to the hapten diphenylcyclopropenone (DPC). CDR3 coding DNA: TGTGCCAGCAGCCCCCGAGGGCCGGGTATGGCCTCTGGGGCCAACGTCCTGACTTTC. Translating gives CASSPRGPGMASGANVLTF.